Below, 2 T cell receptor beta chains from the same sample are listed, as sequenced in a study of cytomegalovirus exposure and HLA in healthy donors. Vbeta (60) and Jbeta (13) primers were used in the PCR. The protocol was immunoSEQ multiplex PCR, while the TCRdb copy is restricted to in-frame clones and leaves out a portion. The repertoire holds under 300,000 clones, with around nine tenths as singletons. Source material: PBMCs. Every receptor here comes from a girl aged 2 to 10 in good health and CMV-seronegative.

J is TRBJ1-5 and V is TRBV30; TRBD1 matches at 7 bases. The CDR3 runs to 13 residues. CDR1 GTSNPN and CDR2 SVGIG come from the germline V gene (reference sequence). The J segment lost 2 bases and the V segment lost 6 bases, leaving 4 bases of the junction unmatched. CDR3 protein: CACVGQGNQPQHF. The CDR3 DNA is TGTGCCTGCGTCGGACAGGGCAATCAGCCCCAGCATTTT.

Here the CDR3 DNA reads TGTGCCAGCAGCCCTTCCTACGAGCAGTACTTC. The encoded protein is CASSPSYEQYF. The V call is TRBV7-2, the J call TRBJ2-5, with D hard to call. The end of the DNA is better explained by TRBJ2-7, so the J call may be wrong. Germline-derived CDR1 and CDR2 are SGHTA and FQGNSA. The length of the CDR3 is 11 residues.